A selection of T cell receptor beta chains follows, all from one sample in a study of technical replicates of blood from a few donors. Libraries were prepared by immunoSEQ multiplex PCR; TCRdb keeps only in-frame clonotypes and omits some of them. The sample consists of around 57,000 clones, less than 95% of them appearing once. The specimen sequenced was T cells isolated from PBMCs. These receptors came from a human donor in good health. Each CDR3 is given with its conserved first and last residue. A D gene is named only where the DNA matches it firmly. Part of the rows lack a size; the others show once, few, many or a class for expanded clones.

V: TRBV28
J: TRBJ2-3
D: TRBD2
size: .
CDR3: CASTSNGRAPDTQYF
DNA: TGTGCCAGCACCTCCAACGGGAGGGCCCCAGATACGCAGTATTTT

V: TRBV7-9
J: TRBJ1-2
D: .
size: .
CDR3: CASRTSGREKVGYTF
DNA: TGTGCCAGCAGAACCTCAGGGAGGGAGAAAGTTGGCTACACCTTC

V: TRBV12-5
J: TRBJ1-5
D: .
size: .
CDR3: CASGLVVGDLESRSMSPNQPQHF
DNA: TGTGCTAGTGGTTTGGTTGTCGGGGATCTTGAGTCCCGCTCGATGAGCCCGAATCAGCCCCAGCATTTT

V: TRBV7-9
J: TRBJ2-7
D: .
size: .
CDR3: CASSRTGSYEQYF
DNA: TGTGCCAGCAGCCGTACCGGCTCCTACGAGCAGTACTTC

V: TRBV5-1
J: TRBJ2-2
D: .
size: .
CDR3: CASSLDSPNTGELFF
DNA: TGCGCCAGCAGCTTGGACAGTCCGAACACCGGGGAGCTGTTTTTT

V: TRBV28
J: TRBJ2-5
D: .
size: .
CDR3: CASTLAVQETQYF
DNA: TGTGCCAGCACTTTAGCGGTCCAAGAGACCCAGTACTTC

V: TRBV7-9
J: TRBJ2-5
D: TRBD1
size: .
CDR3: CASGNRGARETQYF
DNA: TGTGCCAGCGGGAACAGGGGGGCGCGGGAGACCCAGTACTTC

V: TRBV28
J: TRBJ1-2
D: .
size: few
CDR3: CASSFLIQNYGYTF
DNA: TGTGCCAGCAGTTTTCTGATACAAAACTATGGCTACACCTTC

V: TRBV16
J: TRBJ2-1
D: TRBD2
size: .
CDR3: CASSQESRALAGALNEQFF
DNA: TGTGCCAGCAGCCAAGAATCGAGGGCCCTAGCGGGAGCCCTCAATGAGCAGTTCTTC

V: TRBV5-1
J: TRBJ2-7
D: .
size: .
CDR3: CASSSGSSYEQYF
DNA: TGCGCCAGCTCGTCTGGGAGCTCCTACGAGCAGTACTTC

V: TRBV5-1
J: TRBJ2-1
D: .
size: .
CDR3: CASSLGGTSQQFF
DNA: TGCGCCAGCAGCCTGGGGGGGACATCCCAGCAGTTCTTC

V: TRBV5-4
J: TRBJ2-7
D: .
size: .
CDR3: CASSFRGSTYEQYF
DNA: TGTGCCAGCAGCTTCCGAGGGTCCACCTACGAGCAGTACTTC

V: TRBV5-1
J: TRBJ2-3
D: TRBD2
size: .
CDR3: CASSLVAGGRADTQYF
DNA: TGCGCCAGCAGCTTGGTGGCGGGGGGGCGAGCCGATACGCAGTATTTT

V: TRBV6-5
J: TRBJ1-2
D: TRBD1
size: once
CDR3: CASSRNRGLSYGYTF
DNA: TGTGCCAGCAGCCGTAACAGGGGGCTGTCCTATGGCTACACCTTC

V: TRBV5-4
J: TRBJ2-3
D: .
size: .
CDR3: CASSLRVAGTDTQYF
DNA: TGTGCCAGCAGCTTACGGGTAGCGGGCACAGATACGCAGTATTTT

V: TRBV11-3
J: TRBJ1-1
D: .
size: .
CDR3: CASSFLPGVTEAFF
DNA: TGTGCCAGCAGCTTCCTACCGGGGGTTACTGAAGCTTTCTTT

V: TRBV13
J: TRBJ1-1
D: .
size: .
CDR3: CASSQSGARSRVAFF
DNA: TGTGCCAGCAGCCAATCAGGGGCACGCAGCAGGGTAGCTTTCTTT

V: TRBV5-6
J: TRBJ1-2
D: TRBD1
size: .
CDR3: CASSLAQGQGYTF
DNA: TGTGCCAGCAGCTTGGCACAGGGGCAGGGCTACACCTTC

V: TRBV10-1
J: TRBJ2-3
D: TRBD2
size: .
CDR3: CASSPVTSGEADTQYF
DNA: TGCGCCAGCAGTCCCGTGACTAGCGGCGAGGCAGATACGCAGTATTTT

V: TRBV9
J: TRBJ2-1
D: TRBD1
size: .
CDR3: CASSPWTGGFDEQFF
DNA: TGTGCCAGCAGCCCCTGGACAGGGGGTTTCGATGAGCAGTTCTTC

V: TRBV7-8
J: TRBJ1-1
D: .
size: once
CDR3: CASLRGVGGTEAFF
DNA: TGTGCCAGCCTGAGGGGTGTGGGGGGCACTGAAGCTTTCTTT

V: TRBV10-3
J: TRBJ1-2
D: TRBD1
size: .
CDR3: CAISRDSPNYGYTF
DNA: TGTGCCATCAGTCGGGACAGTCCAAACTATGGCTACACCTTC

V: TRBV18
J: TRBJ2-7
D: .
size: .
CDR3: CASSPLQNYEQYF
DNA: TGTGCCAGCTCACCACTGCAGAACTACGAGCAGTACTTC

V: TRBV29-1
J: TRBJ1-2
D: .
size: .
CDR3: CSVEERAYGYTF
DNA: TGCAGCGTTGAAGAGAGAGCCTATGGCTACACCTTC

V: TRBV5-1
J: TRBJ2-2
D: .
size: .
CDR3: CASSLAQTSTGELFF
DNA: TGCGCCAGCAGCTTGGCCCAGACTAGTACCGGGGAGCTGTTTTTT

V: TRBV7-2
J: TRBJ1-3
D: .
size: .
CDR3: CASSRGSSGNTIYF
DNA: TGTGCCAGCAGCCGAGGGTCCTCTGGAAACACCATATATTTT

V: TRBV11-2
J: TRBJ2-5
D: .
size: .
CDR3: CASSLNEAQYF
DNA: TGTGCCAGCAGCTTAAACGAGGCCCAGTACTTC

V: TRBV5-1
J: TRBJ1-5
D: .
size: once
CDR3: CASSLGQPNQPQHF
DNA: TGCGCCAGCAGCTTGGGACAACCAAATCAGCCCCAGCATTTT

V: TRBV5-4
J: TRBJ2-7
D: .
size: .
CDR3: CASSLATGYEQYF
DNA: TGTGCCAGCAGCTTGGCCACCGGCTACGAGCAGTACTTC

V: TRBV5-4
J: TRBJ2-7
D: TRBD2
size: .
CDR3: CASSFLLAGALVEQYF
DNA: TGTGCCAGCAGCTTTCTACTAGCGGGTGCCCTAGTGGAGCAGTACTTC

V: TRBV28
J: TRBJ2-7
D: .
size: .
CDR3: CASSFLRWGETYEQYF
DNA: TGTGCCAGCAGTTTCCTAAGGTGGGGCGAGACCTACGAGCAGTACTTC

V: TRBV7-9
J: TRBJ1-6
D: .
size: few
CDR3: CASSPAGNSPLHF
DNA: TGTGCCAGCAGCCCCGCGGGGAATTCACCCCTCCACTTT

V: TRBV7-9
J: TRBJ1-2
D: TRBD1
size: .
CDR3: CASTPTGTGMGYTF
DNA: TGTGCCAGCACCCCGACCGGGACAGGGATGGGCTACACCTTC

V: TRBV18
J: TRBJ1-2
D: TRBD1
size: .
CDR3: CASSSKQGGDGYTF
DNA: TGTGCCAGCTCATCGAAACAGGGGGGTGATGGCTACACCTTC

V: TRBV10-1
J: TRBJ2-2
D: .
size: few
CDR3: CASSPLRGGNTGELFF
DNA: TGCGCCAGCAGTCCGCTTAGGGGAGGGAACACCGGGGAGCTGTTTTTT

V: TRBV28
J: TRBJ2-7
D: TRBD1
size: once
CDR3: CASKRQGFSYEQYF
DNA: TGTGCCAGCAAAAGACAGGGGTTTTCCTACGAGCAGTACTTC

V: TRBV7-9
J: TRBJ2-3
D: .
size: .
CDR3: CASSLANSARPRSTDTQYF
DNA: TGTGCCAGCAGCTTAGCCAATAGCGCACGCCCCAGGAGCACAGATACGCAGTATTTT

V: TRBV28
J: TRBJ2-3
D: .
size: once
CDR3: CASSEGSTDTQYF
DNA: TGTGCCAGCTCGGAGGGTTCCACAGATACGCAGTATTTT

V: TRBV29-1
J: TRBJ2-4
D: .
size: .
CDR3: CSVDSSENIQYF
DNA: TGCAGCGTTGATTCTTCGGAAAACATTCAGTACTTC